This is a list of T cell receptor beta chains from one sample in a study of blood T cell repertoires in COVID-19. The method was immunoSEQ multiplex PCR; TCRdb's version includes in-frame clones alone and lacks a portion of them. The sample gives approximately 100,000 clones, approximately 79% of which show up once; around a fifth is in the top ten. Sequenced sample: peripheral blood. The receptors originated from a man between 65 and 85 years old with active or convalescent COVID-19. CDR3s include the opening cysteine and the closing phenylalanine or tryptophan. The order of the fields is V gene, J gene, clone size, D gene, CDR3 protein, CDR3 DNA. A D gene is named only where the DNA matches it firmly. Some rows mark clone size as missing; the rest say once, few, many or name a class of expanded clone.

v_gene: TRBV19
j_gene: TRBJ1-1
abundance: -
d_gene: TRBD1
CDR3aa: CASRQPGQVNTEAFF
CDR3nt: TGTGCCAGTAGGCAACCGGGACAGGTGAACACTGAAGCTTTCTTT

v_gene: TRBV6-5
j_gene: TRBJ1-2
abundance: -
d_gene: -
CDR3aa: CASSLGLGAGYGYTF
CDR3nt: TGTGCCAGCAGTCTGGGACTTGGGGCCGGATATGGCTACACCTTC

v_gene: TRBV5-1
j_gene: TRBJ2-1
abundance: -
d_gene: TRBD2
CDR3aa: CASSQGLAGATSYNEQFF
CDR3nt: TGCGCCAGCAGCCAGGGACTAGCGGGGGCTACCTCCTACAATGAGCAGTTCTTC

v_gene: TRBV6-6
j_gene: TRBJ1-5
abundance: -
d_gene: -
CDR3aa: CASSTGLIAHQPQHF
CDR3nt: TGTGCCAGCAGTACCGGACTGATAGCACATCAGCCCCAGCATTTT

v_gene: TRBV5-5
j_gene: TRBJ1-2
abundance: -
d_gene: -
CDR3aa: CASSFTQGDYGYTF
CDR3nt: TGTGCCAGCAGCTTTACACAGGGAGATTATGGCTACACCTTC

v_gene: TRBV6-5
j_gene: TRBJ1-3
abundance: -
d_gene: -
CDR3aa: CASGSSGNTIYF
CDR3nt: TGTGCCAGCGGCTCCTCTGGAAACACCATATATTTT

v_gene: TRBV30
j_gene: TRBJ2-7
abundance: -
d_gene: -
CDR3aa: CAWSLQGTEQYF
CDR3nt: TGTGCCTGGAGTCTTCAGGGGACCGAGCAGTACTTC

v_gene: TRBV9
j_gene: TRBJ2-3
abundance: few
d_gene: TRBD2
CDR3aa: CASSVTSADTQYF
CDR3nt: TGTGCCAGCAGCGTAACTAGCGCGGATACGCAGTATTTT

v_gene: TRBV28
j_gene: TRBJ1-5
abundance: -
d_gene: TRBD1
CDR3aa: CASRFLGQTYQPQHF
CDR3nt: TGTGCCAGCAGGTTTTTGGGACAGACTTATCAGCCCCAGCATTTT

v_gene: TRBV10-3
j_gene: TRBJ2-5
abundance: -
d_gene: -
CDR3aa: CAISESQGETQYF
CDR3nt: TGTGCCATCAGTGAGTCGCAGGGAGAGACCCAGTACTTC

v_gene: TRBV2
j_gene: TRBJ1-1
abundance: -
d_gene: -
CDR3aa: CASRRENTEAFF
CDR3nt: TGTGCCAGCAGACGGGAGAACACTGAAGCTTTCTTT

v_gene: TRBV19
j_gene: TRBJ2-7
abundance: -
d_gene: -
CDR3aa: CASSQARGGYEQYF
CDR3nt: TGTGCCAGTAGTCAGGCCAGGGGTGGCTACGAGCAGTACTTC

v_gene: TRBV19
j_gene: TRBJ1-2
abundance: -
d_gene: TRBD1
CDR3aa: CASSPLAGGTGLLYGYTF
CDR3nt: TGTGCCAGTAGTCCTCTGGCCGGGGGGACAGGGTTACTCTATGGCTACACCTTC

v_gene: TRBV10-1
j_gene: TRBJ2-1
abundance: -
d_gene: -
CDR3aa: CASSLERYSYNEQFF
CDR3nt: TGCGCCAGCAGTTTAGAGCGGTACTCCTACAATGAGCAGTTCTTC

v_gene: TRBV5-1
j_gene: TRBJ1-4
abundance: -
d_gene: -
CDR3aa: CASSRGAGRANEKLFF
CDR3nt: TGCGCCAGCAGCCGGGGGGCAGGGAGGGCTAATGAAAAACTGTTTTTT

v_gene: TRBV3-1/TRBV3-2
j_gene: TRBJ2-3
abundance: few
d_gene: -
CDR3aa: CASSLNSRTDTQYF
CDR3nt: TGTGCCAGCAGCCTGAACAGTCGCACAGATACGCAGTATTTT

v_gene: TRBV20-1
j_gene: TRBJ1-1
abundance: few
d_gene: -
CDR3aa: CSARQYTEAFF
CDR3nt: TGCAGTGCACGACAGTACACTGAAGCTTTCTTT

v_gene: TRBV6-1
j_gene: TRBJ2-2
abundance: -
d_gene: -
CDR3aa: CASSEEEGGTGELFF
CDR3nt: TGTGCCAGCAGTGAAGAGGAGGGCGGCACCGGGGAGCTGTTTTTT

v_gene: TRBV18
j_gene: TRBJ1-6
abundance: few
d_gene: TRBD1
CDR3aa: CASSPGDRGPYNSPLHF
CDR3nt: TGTGCCAGCTCACCAGGGGACAGGGGGCCATATAATTCACCCCTCCACTTT

v_gene: TRBV30
j_gene: TRBJ2-1
abundance: -
d_gene: -
CDR3aa: CAWSVDRRAIF
CDR3nt: TGTGCCTGGAGTGTAGACAGGCGGGCCATCTTC

v_gene: TRBV2
j_gene: TRBJ1-6
abundance: -
d_gene: TRBD1
CDR3aa: CASKGTGFSPLHF
CDR3nt: TGTGCCAGCAAAGGGACAGGGTTTTCACCCCTCCACTTT

v_gene: TRBV6-1
j_gene: TRBJ1-2
abundance: few
d_gene: -
CDR3aa: CASSDGLNSYGYTF
CDR3nt: TGTGCCAGCAGTGACGGACTGAATTCCTATGGCTACACCTTC

v_gene: TRBV5-3
j_gene: TRBJ1-1
abundance: -
d_gene: -
CDR3aa: CARSLSGVPSNTEAFF
CDR3nt: TGTGCCAGAAGCCTATCCGGGGTCCCATCGAACACTGAAGCTTTCTTT

v_gene: TRBV9
j_gene: TRBJ2-1
abundance: -
d_gene: TRBD2
CDR3aa: CASSVVLAGEQFF
CDR3nt: TGTGCCAGCAGCGTAGTACTAGCGGGTGAGCAGTTCTTC

v_gene: TRBV5-1
j_gene: TRBJ2-7
abundance: -
d_gene: TRBD1
CDR3aa: CASSVTGTGLEQYF
CDR3nt: TGCGCCAGCAGCGTTACCGGGACAGGGCTCGAGCAGTACTTC

v_gene: TRBV5-1
j_gene: TRBJ2-1
abundance: -
d_gene: -
CDR3aa: CASSPILSSYNEQFF
CDR3nt: TGCGCCAGCAGCCCGATTTTGAGCTCCTACAATGAGCAGTTCTTC

v_gene: TRBV9
j_gene: TRBJ2-5
abundance: few
d_gene: TRBD2
CDR3aa: CASSVTSGQETQYF
CDR3nt: TGTGCCAGCAGCGTGACTAGCGGCCAAGAGACCCAGTACTTC

v_gene: TRBV5-6
j_gene: TRBJ1-5
abundance: -
d_gene: TRBD1
CDR3aa: CASSLAGGGRPQHF
CDR3nt: TGTGCCAGCAGCTTGGCAGGGGGCGGGAGGCCCCAGCATTTT

v_gene: TRBV28
j_gene: TRBJ1-2
abundance: -
d_gene: TRBD1
CDR3aa: CASREDRGRYGYGYTF
CDR3nt: TGTGCCAGCAGAGAAGACAGGGGGCGTTATGGCTATGGCTACACCTTC

v_gene: TRBV6-5
j_gene: TRBJ1-5
abundance: -
d_gene: -
CDR3aa: CASCQGYQPQHF
CDR3nt: TGTGCCAGCTGCCAGGGTTATCAGCCCCAGCATTTT

v_gene: TRBV2
j_gene: TRBJ1-6
abundance: few
d_gene: -
CDR3aa: CASSEGQAGFTPPLHF
CDR3nt: TGTGCCAGCAGTGAGGGCCAGGCCGGTTTTACCCCACCCCTCCACTTT

v_gene: TRBV28
j_gene: TRBJ1-3
abundance: few
d_gene: -
CDR3aa: CASSNRAGVGNTIYF
CDR3nt: TGTGCCAGCAGTAATCGAGCAGGGGTCGGAAACACCATATATTTT

v_gene: TRBV5-5
j_gene: TRBJ1-4
abundance: -
d_gene: TRBD1
CDR3aa: CASSPGTGGANMEKLFF
CDR3nt: TGTGCCAGCAGCCCAGGGACAGGGGGCGCGAACATGGAAAAACTGTTTTTT

v_gene: TRBV19
j_gene: TRBJ2-2
abundance: -
d_gene: TRBD2
CDR3aa: CASSMSREEDTGELFF
CDR3nt: TGTGCCAGTAGTATGTCGCGGGAGGAGGACACCGGGGAGCTGTTTTTT

v_gene: TRBV9
j_gene: TRBJ2-7
abundance: -
d_gene: -
CDR3aa: CASSALSGYEQYF
CDR3nt: TGTGCCAGCAGCGCTCTAAGCGGCTACGAGCAGTACTTC

v_gene: TRBV9
j_gene: TRBJ2-5
abundance: -
d_gene: TRBD2
CDR3aa: CASSGGLAWGGETQYF
CDR3nt: TGTGCCAGCAGCGGGGGACTAGCGTGGGGAGGAGAGACCCAGTACTTC

v_gene: TRBV4-1
j_gene: TRBJ2-5
abundance: -
d_gene: TRBD2
CDR3aa: CASSQPTSGGGETQYF
CDR3nt: TGCGCCAGCAGCCAACCGACTAGCGGGGGCGGGGAGACCCAGTACTTC

v_gene: TRBV5-1
j_gene: TRBJ1-1
abundance: few
d_gene: TRBD1
CDR3aa: CASSEGGANTEAFF
CDR3nt: TGCGCCAGCAGCGAAGGGGGCGCGAACACTGAAGCTTTCTTT

v_gene: TRBV20-1
j_gene: TRBJ2-3
abundance: -
d_gene: -
CDR3aa: CSASMMAGTSTDTQYF
CDR3nt: TGCAGTGCTAGTATGATGGCGGGGACTAGCACAGATACGCAGTATTTT

v_gene: TRBV5-1
j_gene: TRBJ1-5
abundance: -
d_gene: -
CDR3aa: CASSLFPGDINQPQHF
CDR3nt: TGCGCCAGCAGCTTGTTTCCAGGGGACATCAATCAGCCCCAGCATTTT

v_gene: TRBV19
j_gene: TRBJ1-5
abundance: -
d_gene: TRBD1
CDR3aa: CASSISGTGVQPQHF
CDR3nt: TGTGCCAGTAGTATTTCCGGGACAGGGGTTCAGCCCCAGCATTTT

v_gene: TRBV27
j_gene: TRBJ1-1
abundance: -
d_gene: -
CDR3aa: CASSPSFQGSTEAFF
CDR3nt: TGTGCCAGCAGTCCCAGTTTCCAGGGGAGCACTGAAGCTTTCTTT

v_gene: TRBV15
j_gene: TRBJ1-5
abundance: -
d_gene: TRBD1
CDR3aa: CATSSRQGHHQPQHF
CDR3nt: TGTGCCACCAGCAGTCGACAGGGCCACCATCAGCCCCAGCATTTT

v_gene: TRBV5-1
j_gene: TRBJ2-1
abundance: -
d_gene: TRBD2
CDR3aa: CASSLTSGGSYNEQFF
CDR3nt: TGCGCCAGCAGCTTGACTAGCGGGGGCTCCTACAATGAGCAGTTCTTC

v_gene: TRBV3-1/TRBV3-2
j_gene: TRBJ2-1
abundance: -
d_gene: TRBD1
CDR3aa: CASSQTGDYNEQFF
CDR3nt: TGTGCCAGCAGCCAAACAGGGGACTACAATGAGCAGTTCTTC

v_gene: TRBV7-9
j_gene: TRBJ1-1
abundance: few
d_gene: -
CDR3aa: CASSIDGARNTEAFF
CDR3nt: TGTGCCAGCAGCATAGATGGGGCTAGGAACACTGAAGCTTTCTTT

v_gene: TRBV5-1
j_gene: TRBJ2-5
abundance: -
d_gene: -
CDR3aa: CASSLAVVPETQYF
CDR3nt: TGCGCCAGCAGCTTGGCGGTAGTACCAGAGACCCAGTACTTC

v_gene: TRBV27
j_gene: TRBJ1-1
abundance: once
d_gene: TRBD1
CDR3aa: CASSRSTGMNTEAFF
CDR3nt: TGTGCCAGCAGTAGGTCGACAGGGATGAACACTGAAGCTTTCTTT

v_gene: TRBV2
j_gene: TRBJ2-7
abundance: once
d_gene: -
CDR3aa: CASVSLGGSYEQYF
CDR3nt: TGTGCCAGCGTTTCGCTCGGGGGATCCTACGAGCAGTACTTC

v_gene: TRBV5-3
j_gene: TRBJ2-7
abundance: -
d_gene: TRBD1
CDR3aa: CARSPGQGTYEQYF
CDR3nt: TGTGCCAGAAGTCCCGGACAGGGTACCTACGAGCAGTACTTC

v_gene: TRBV27
j_gene: TRBJ1-2
abundance: once
d_gene: TRBD1
CDR3aa: CASGPDRVGVSYGYTF
CDR3nt: TGTGCCAGCGGACCGGACAGGGTAGGCGTAAGCTATGGCTACACCTTC

v_gene: TRBV6-5
j_gene: TRBJ2-1
abundance: -
d_gene: TRBD1
CDR3aa: CASSFGQGAGNEQFF
CDR3nt: TGTGCCAGCAGTTTTGGACAGGGGGCTGGGAATGAGCAGTTCTTC

v_gene: TRBV7-2
j_gene: TRBJ2-7
abundance: -
d_gene: -
CDR3aa: CASSLETGAEQYF
CDR3nt: TGTGCCAGCAGCTTAGAGACGGGAGCCGAGCAGTACTTC

v_gene: TRBV14
j_gene: TRBJ2-4
abundance: few
d_gene: -
CDR3aa: CASSLHGAKNIQYF
CDR3nt: TGTGCCAGCAGCCTTCACGGGGCCAAAAACATTCAGTACTTC

v_gene: TRBV10-2
j_gene: TRBJ1-6
abundance: -
d_gene: -
CDR3aa: CASTRDYNSPLHF
CDR3nt: TGCGCCAGCACCCGGGATTATAATTCACCCCTCCACTTT

v_gene: TRBV27
j_gene: TRBJ1-2
abundance: few
d_gene: TRBD1
CDR3aa: CASSFRTGSGYTF
CDR3nt: TGTGCCAGCAGTTTTAGGACAGGGAGTGGCTACACCTTC

v_gene: TRBV29-1
j_gene: TRBJ1-2
abundance: -
d_gene: -
CDR3aa: CSGGVGQHGYTF
CDR3nt: TGCAGTGGAGGGGTGGGGCAGCATGGCTACACCTTC